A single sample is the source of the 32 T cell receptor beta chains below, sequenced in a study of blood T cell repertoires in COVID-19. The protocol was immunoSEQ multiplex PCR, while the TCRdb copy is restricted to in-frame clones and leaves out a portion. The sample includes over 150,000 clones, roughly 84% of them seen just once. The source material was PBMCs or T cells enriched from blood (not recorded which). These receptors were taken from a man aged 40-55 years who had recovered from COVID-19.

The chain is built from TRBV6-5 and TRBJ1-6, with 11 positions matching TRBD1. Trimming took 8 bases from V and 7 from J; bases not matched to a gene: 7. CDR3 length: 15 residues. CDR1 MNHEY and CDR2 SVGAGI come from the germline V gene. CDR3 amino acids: CASGGQGAPNSPLHF. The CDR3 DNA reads TGTGCCAGCGGAGGACAGGGGGCGCCGAATTCACCCCTCCACTTT.

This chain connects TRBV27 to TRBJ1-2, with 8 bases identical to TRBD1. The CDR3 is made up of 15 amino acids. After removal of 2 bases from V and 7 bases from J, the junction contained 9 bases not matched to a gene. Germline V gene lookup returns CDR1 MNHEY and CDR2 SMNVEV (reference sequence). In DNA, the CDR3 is TGTGCCAGCAGTTTACTTGGCCAGGGGGCGCCTGGCTACACCTTC. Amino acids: CASSLLGQGAPGYTF.

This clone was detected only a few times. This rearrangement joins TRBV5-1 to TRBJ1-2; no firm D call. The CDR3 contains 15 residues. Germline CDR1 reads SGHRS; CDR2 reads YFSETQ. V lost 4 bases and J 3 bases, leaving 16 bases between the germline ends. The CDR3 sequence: CASSGRELGDYGYTF. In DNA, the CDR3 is TGCGCCAGCAGCGGCCGGGAGCTCGGTGACTATGGCTACACCTTC.

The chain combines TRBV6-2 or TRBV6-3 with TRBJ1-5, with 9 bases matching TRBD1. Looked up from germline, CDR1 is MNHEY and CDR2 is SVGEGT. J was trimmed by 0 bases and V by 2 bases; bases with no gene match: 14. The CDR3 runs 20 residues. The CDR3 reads CASSYPAGTGNSYSNQPQHF. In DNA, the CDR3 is TGTGCCAGCAGTTACCCGGCCGGGACAGGGAATTCCTATAGCAATCAGCCCCAGCATTTT.

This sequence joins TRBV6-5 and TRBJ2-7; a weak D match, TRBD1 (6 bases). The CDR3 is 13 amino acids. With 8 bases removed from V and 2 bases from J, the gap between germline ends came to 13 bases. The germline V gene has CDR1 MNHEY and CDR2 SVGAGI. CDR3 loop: CASGRGHAYEQYF. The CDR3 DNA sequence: TGTGCCAGCGGTAGGGGACATGCCTACGAGCAGTACTTC.

The CDR3 spells CASKEQPNTEAFF. The CDR3 DNA sequence: TGCGCCAGCAAGGAACAGCCTAACACTGAAGCTTTCTTT. The chain has TRBV5-1 and TRBJ1-1; D not certain. The V end was cut by 6 bases, the J end by 2 bases, with 11 bases between. Germline V CDR1 and CDR2: SGHRS, YFSETQ. CDR3 length: 13 amino acids.

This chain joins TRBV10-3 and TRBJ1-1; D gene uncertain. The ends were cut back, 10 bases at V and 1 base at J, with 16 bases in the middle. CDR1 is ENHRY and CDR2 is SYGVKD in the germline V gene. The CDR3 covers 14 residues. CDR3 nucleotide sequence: TGTGCCACCATAAAGGAGATATCGAACACTGAAGCTTTCTTT. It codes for CATIKEISNTEAFF.

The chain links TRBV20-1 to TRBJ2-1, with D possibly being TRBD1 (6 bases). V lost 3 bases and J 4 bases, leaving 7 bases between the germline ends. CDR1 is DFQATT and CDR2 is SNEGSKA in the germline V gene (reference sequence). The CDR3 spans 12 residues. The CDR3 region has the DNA TGCAGTGCTAGTACAGGGTACAATGAGCAGTTCTTC. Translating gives CSASTGYNEQFF.

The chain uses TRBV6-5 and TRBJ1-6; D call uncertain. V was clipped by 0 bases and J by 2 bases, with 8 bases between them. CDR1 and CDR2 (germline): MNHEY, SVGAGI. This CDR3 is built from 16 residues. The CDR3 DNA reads TGTGCCAGCAGTTACTCTCGGGGAACCTATAATTCACCCCTCCACTTT. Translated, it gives CASSYSRGTYNSPLHF.

Here the CDR3 reads CASSPRGNHEQYF. For the CDR3, the DNA is TGTGCCAGCAGCCCGCGGGGGAACCACGAGCAGTACTTC. This sequence joins TRBV14 and TRBJ2-7, with 7 bases fitting TRBD2. After removal of 4 bases from V and 5 bases from J, the junction contained 5 bases not matched to a gene. The germline V gene encodes CDR1 SGHDN and CDR2 FVKESK. This CDR3 is 13 amino acids long.

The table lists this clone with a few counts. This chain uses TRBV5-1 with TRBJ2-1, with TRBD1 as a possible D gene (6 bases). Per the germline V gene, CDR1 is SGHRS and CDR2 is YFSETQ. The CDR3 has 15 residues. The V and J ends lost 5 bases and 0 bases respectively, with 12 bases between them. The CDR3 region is CASRPTGSSYNEQFF. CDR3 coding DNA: TGCGCCAGCAGGCCTACAGGGAGCTCCTACAATGAGCAGTTCTTC.

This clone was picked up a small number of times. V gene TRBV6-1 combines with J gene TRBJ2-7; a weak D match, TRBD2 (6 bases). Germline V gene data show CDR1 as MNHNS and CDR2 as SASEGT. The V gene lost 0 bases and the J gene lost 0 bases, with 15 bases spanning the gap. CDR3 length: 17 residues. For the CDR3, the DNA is TGTGCCAGCAGTGAAGCGCGGGGCAGCTCAACCTCCTACGAGCAGTACTTC. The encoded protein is CASSEARGSSTSYEQYF.

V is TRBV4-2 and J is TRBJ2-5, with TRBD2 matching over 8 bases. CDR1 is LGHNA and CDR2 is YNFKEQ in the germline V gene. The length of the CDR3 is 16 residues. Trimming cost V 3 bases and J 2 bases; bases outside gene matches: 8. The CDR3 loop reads CASSQELAAIQETQYF. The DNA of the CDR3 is TGTGCCAGCAGCCAGGAACTAGCGGCTATACAAGAGACCCAGTACTTC.

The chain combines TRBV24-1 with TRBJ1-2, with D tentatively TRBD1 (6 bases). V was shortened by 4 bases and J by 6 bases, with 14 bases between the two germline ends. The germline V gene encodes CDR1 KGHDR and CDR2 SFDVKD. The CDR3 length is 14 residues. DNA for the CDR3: TGTGCCACCAGTGAGATAGGGGGGGTTAATGGCTACACCTTC. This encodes CATSEIGGVNGYTF.

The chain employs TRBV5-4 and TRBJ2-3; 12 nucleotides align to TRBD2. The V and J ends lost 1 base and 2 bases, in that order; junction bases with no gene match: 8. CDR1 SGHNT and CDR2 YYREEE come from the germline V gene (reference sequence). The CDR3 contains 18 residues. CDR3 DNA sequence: TGTGCCAGCAGCTTGAGGCTAGCGGGGGGGCGAGTCACAGATACGCAGTATTTT. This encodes CASSLRLAGGRVTDTQYF.

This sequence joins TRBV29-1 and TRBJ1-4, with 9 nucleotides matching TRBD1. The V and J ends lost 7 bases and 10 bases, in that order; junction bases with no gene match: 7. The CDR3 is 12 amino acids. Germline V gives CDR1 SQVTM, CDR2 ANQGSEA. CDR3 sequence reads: CSGRTGETKLFF. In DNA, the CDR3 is TGCAGCGGCCGGACAGGGGAGACAAAACTGTTTTTT.

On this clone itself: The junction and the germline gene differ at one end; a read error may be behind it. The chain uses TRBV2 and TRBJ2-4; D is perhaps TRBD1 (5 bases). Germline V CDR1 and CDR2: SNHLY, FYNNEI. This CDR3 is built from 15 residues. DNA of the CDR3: TGTGCCAGCAGCGAAGACAGTTTAGCCAAAAACATTCAGTACTTC. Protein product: CASSEDSLAKNIQYF. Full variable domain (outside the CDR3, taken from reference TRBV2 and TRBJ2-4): EPEVTQTPSHQVTQMGQEVILRCVPISNHLYFYWYRQILGQKVEFLVSFYNNEISEKSEIFDDQFSVERPDGSNFTLKIRSTKLEDSAMYFCASSEDSLAKNIQYFGAGTRLSVL.

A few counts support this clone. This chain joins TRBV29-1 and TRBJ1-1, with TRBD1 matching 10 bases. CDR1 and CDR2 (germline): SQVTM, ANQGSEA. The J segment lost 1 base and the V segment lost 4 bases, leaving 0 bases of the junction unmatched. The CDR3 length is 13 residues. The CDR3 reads CSVGTGGNTEAFF. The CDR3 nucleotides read TGCAGCGTTGGGACAGGGGGGAACACTGAAGCTTTCTTT.

CDR3: CASSQLLTSGSTEAFF. CDR3 bases: TGTGCCAGCAGCCAATTGCTAACTTCGGGATCCACTGAAGCTTTCTTT. The V and J genes are TRBV4-2 and TRBJ1-1, with no clear D. In germline, CDR1 is LGHNA, CDR2 YNFKEQ. V was clipped by 2 bases and J by 4 bases, with 17 bases between them. CDR3 length: 16 residues.

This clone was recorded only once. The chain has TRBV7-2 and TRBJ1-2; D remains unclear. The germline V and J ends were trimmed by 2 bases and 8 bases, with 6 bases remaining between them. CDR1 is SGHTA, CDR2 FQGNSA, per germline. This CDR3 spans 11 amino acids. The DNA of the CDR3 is TGTGCCAGCAGCTTATTCTCCGGCTACACCTTC. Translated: CASSLFSGYTF.

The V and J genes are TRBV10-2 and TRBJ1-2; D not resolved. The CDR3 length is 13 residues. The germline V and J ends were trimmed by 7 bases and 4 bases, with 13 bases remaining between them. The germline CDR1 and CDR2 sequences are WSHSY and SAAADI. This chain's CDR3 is CASTQFSSYGYTF. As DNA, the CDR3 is TGCGCCAGCACCCAGTTCAGTTCCTATGGCTACACCTTC.

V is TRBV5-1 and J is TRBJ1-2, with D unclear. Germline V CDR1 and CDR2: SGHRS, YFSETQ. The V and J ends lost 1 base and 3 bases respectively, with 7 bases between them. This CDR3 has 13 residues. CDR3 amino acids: CASSLTSDYGYTF. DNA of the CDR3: TGCGCCAGCAGCTTGACATCTGACTATGGCTACACCTTC.

The CDR3 DNA follows: TGCGCCAGCAGCTTGGAAAGCGGGGGGATCTCCTACGAGCAGTACTTC. This codes for CASSLESGGISYEQYF. The chain has TRBV5-1 and TRBJ2-7; 9 nucleotides agree with TRBD2. This CDR3 has 16 amino acids. Germline CDR1 SGHRS, CDR2 YFSETQ. With V trimmed by 0 bases and J by 0 bases, 4 bases remained unmatched.

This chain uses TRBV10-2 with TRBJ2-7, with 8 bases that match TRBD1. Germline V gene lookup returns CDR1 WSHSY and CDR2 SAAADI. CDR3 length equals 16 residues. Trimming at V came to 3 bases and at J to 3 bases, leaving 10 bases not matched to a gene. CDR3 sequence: CASSDPSRTGLYEQYF. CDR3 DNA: TGCGCCAGCAGTGATCCATCTCGGACAGGGCTCTACGAGCAGTACTTC.

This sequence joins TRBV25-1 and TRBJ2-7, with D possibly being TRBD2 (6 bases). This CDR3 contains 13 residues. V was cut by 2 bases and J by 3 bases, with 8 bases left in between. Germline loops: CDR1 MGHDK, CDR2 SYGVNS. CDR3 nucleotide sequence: TGTGCCAGCAGTGAAAGGGACTTCTACGAGCAGTACTTC. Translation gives CASSERDFYEQYF.

The CDR3 region has the DNA TGTGCCAGCAGCCCGGGGTCGCAGGGGGCGGTTGGCTACACCTTC. Translation gives CASSPGSQGAVGYTF. This chain joins TRBV2 and TRBJ1-2; 8 bases map to TRBD1. Trimming took 6 bases from V and 7 from J; bases not matched to a gene: 13. The CDR3 has 15 residues. Germline V gives CDR1 SNHLY, CDR2 FYNNEI.

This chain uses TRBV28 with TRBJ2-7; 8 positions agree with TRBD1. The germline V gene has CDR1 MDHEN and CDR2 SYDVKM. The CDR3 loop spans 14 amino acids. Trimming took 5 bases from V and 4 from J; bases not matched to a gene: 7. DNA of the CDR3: TGTGCCAGCAGTGCCCGGGACAGGAGATACGAGCAGTACTTC. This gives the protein CASSARDRRYEQYF. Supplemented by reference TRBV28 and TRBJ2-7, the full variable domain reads DVKVTQSSRYLVKRTGEKVFLECVQDMDHENMFWYRQDPGLGLRLIYFSYDVKMKEKGDIPEGYSVSREKKERFSLILESASTNQTSMYLCASSARDRRYEQYFGPGTRLTVT.

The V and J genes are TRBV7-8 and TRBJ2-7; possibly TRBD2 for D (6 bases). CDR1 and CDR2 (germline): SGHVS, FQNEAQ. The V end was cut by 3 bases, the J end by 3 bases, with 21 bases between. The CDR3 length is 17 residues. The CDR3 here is CASSFITEGGNFYEQYF. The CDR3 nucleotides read TGTGCCAGCAGCTTCATCACAGAGGGAGGCAATTTCTACGAGCAGTACTTC.

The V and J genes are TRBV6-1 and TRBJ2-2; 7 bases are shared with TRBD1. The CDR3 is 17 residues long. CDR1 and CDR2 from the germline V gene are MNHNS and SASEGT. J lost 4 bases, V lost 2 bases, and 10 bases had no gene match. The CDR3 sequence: CASSEWGRGTITGELFF. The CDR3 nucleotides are TGTGCCAGCAGTGAATGGGGCAGGGGGACAATCACCGGGGAGCTGTTTTTT.

In nucleotides, the CDR3 is TGTGCCAGCAGCCCCGACAGGGGAAGGGATCAGCCCCAGCATTTT. It yields the protein CASSPDRGRDQPQHF. This chain connects TRBV5-8 to TRBJ1-5; 8 bases are shared with TRBD1. Germline CDR1 and CDR2: SGHTS and YDEGEE. The CDR3 length is 15 residues. Losses at the gene ends were 4 bases for V and 5 bases for J; bases not matched to a gene: 8.

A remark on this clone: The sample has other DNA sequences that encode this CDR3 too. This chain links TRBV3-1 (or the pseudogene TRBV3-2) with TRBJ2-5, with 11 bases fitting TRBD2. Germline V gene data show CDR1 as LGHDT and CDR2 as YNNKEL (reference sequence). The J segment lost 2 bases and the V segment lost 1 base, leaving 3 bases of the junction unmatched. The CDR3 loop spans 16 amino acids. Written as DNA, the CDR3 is TGTGCCAGCAGCCAAGGGTTAGCGGGGGGGCAAGAGACCCAGTACTTC. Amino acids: CASSQGLAGGQETQYF.

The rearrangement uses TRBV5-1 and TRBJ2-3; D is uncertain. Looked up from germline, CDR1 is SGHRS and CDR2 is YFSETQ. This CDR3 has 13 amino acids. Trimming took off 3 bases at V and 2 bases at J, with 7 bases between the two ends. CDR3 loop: CASSSRLTDTQYF. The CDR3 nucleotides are TGCGCCAGCAGCTCCCGACTCACAGATACGCAGTATTTT.